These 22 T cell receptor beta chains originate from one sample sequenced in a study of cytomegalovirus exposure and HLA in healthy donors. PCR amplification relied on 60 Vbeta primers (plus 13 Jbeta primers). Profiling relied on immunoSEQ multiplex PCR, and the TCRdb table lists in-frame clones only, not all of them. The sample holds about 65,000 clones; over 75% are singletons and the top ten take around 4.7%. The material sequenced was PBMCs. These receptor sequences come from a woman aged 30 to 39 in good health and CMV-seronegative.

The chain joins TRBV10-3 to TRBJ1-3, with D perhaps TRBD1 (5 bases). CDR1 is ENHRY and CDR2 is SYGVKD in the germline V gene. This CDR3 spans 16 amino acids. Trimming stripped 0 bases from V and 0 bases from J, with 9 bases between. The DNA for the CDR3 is TGTGCCATCAGTGAGTCTGGGGCAACCTCTGGAAACACCATATATTTT. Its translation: CAISESGATSGNTIYF.

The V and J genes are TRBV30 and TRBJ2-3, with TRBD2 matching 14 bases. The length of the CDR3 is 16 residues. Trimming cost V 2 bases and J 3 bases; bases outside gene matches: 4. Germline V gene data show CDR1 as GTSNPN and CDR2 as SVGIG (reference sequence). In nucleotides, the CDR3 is TGTGCCTGGAGTACGGGACTAGCGGGAGTTACAGATACGCAGTATTTT. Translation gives CAWSTGLAGVTDTQYF.

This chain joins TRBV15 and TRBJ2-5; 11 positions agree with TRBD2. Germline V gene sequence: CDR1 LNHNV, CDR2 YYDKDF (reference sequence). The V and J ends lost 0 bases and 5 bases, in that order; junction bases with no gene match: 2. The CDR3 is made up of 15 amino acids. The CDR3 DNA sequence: TGTGCCACCAGCAGAGATAGCGGGGGGGCCGAGACCCAGTACTTC. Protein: CATSRDSGGAETQYF.

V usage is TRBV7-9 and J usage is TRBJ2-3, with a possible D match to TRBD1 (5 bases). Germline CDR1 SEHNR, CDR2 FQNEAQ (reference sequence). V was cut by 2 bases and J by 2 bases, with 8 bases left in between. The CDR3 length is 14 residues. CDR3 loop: CASSLRGSTDTQYF. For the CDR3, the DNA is TGTGCCAGCAGCTTAAGGGGATCCACAGATACGCAGTATTTT. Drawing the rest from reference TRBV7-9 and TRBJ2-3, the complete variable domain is DTGVSQNPRHKITKRGQNVTFRCDPISEHNRLYWYRQTLGQGPEFLTYFQNEAQLEKSRLLSDRFSAERPKGSFSTLEIQRTEQGDSAMYLCASSLRGSTDTQYFGPGTRLTVL.

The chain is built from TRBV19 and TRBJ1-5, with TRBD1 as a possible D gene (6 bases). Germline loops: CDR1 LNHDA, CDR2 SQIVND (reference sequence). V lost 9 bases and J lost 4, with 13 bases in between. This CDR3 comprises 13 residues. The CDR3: CASLQGLNQPQHF. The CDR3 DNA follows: TGTGCCAGCTTACAGGGTCTGAATCAGCCCCAGCATTTT.

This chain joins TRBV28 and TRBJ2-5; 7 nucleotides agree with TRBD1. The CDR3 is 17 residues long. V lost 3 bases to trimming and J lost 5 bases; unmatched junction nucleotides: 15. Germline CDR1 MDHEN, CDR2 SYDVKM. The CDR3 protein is CASSFPMTGKRRETQYF. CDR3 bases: TGTGCCAGCAGTTTCCCCATGACAGGGAAGAGGCGCGAGACCCAGTACTTC. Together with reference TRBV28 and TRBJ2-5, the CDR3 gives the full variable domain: DVKVTQSSRYLVKRTGEKVFLECVQDMDHENMFWYRQDPGLGLRLIYFSYDVKMKEKGDIPEGYSVSREKKERFSLILESASTNQTSMYLCASSFPMTGKRRETQYFGPGTRLLVL.

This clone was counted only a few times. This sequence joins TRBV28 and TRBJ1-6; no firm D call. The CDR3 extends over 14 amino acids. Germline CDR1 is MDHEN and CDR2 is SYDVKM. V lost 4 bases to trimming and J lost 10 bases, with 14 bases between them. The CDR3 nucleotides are TGTGCCAGCAGTTCCCGAGAGGGTCGATCACCCCTCCACTTT. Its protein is CASSSREGRSPLHF.

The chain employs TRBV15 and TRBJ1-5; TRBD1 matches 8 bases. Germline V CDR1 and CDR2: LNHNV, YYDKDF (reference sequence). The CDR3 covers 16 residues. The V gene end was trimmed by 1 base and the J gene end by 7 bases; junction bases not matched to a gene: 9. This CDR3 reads CATSRVPGGAEQPQHF. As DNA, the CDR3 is TGTGCCACCAGCAGAGTACCAGGGGGCGCGGAACAGCCCCAGCATTTT. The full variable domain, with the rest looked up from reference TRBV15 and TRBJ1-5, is DAMVIQNPRYQVTQFGKPVTLSCSQTLNHNVMYWYQQKSSQAPKLLFHYYDKDFNNEADTPDNFQSRRPNTSFCFLDIRSPGLGDTAMYLCATSRVPGGAEQPQHFGDGTRLSIL.

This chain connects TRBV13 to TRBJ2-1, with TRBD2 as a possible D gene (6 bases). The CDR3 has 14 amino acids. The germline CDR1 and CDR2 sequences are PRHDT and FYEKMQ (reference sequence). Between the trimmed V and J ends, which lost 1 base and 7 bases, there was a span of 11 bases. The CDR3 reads CASSLVSGENEQFF. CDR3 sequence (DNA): TGTGCCAGCAGCTTAGTGTCGGGAGAAAATGAGCAGTTCTTC.

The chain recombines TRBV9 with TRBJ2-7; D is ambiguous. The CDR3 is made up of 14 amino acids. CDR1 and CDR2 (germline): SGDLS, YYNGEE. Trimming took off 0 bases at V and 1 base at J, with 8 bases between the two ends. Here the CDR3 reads CASSVVPGSYEQYF. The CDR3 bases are TGTGCCAGCAGCGTAGTCCCAGGATCCTACGAGCAGTACTTC.

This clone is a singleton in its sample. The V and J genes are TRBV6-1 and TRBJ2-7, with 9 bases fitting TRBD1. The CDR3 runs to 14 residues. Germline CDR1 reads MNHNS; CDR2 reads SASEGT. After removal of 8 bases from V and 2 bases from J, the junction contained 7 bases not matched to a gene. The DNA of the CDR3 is TGTGCCAGCGACCAGGACAGGGGAACCTACGAGCAGTACTTC. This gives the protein CASDQDRGTYEQYF.

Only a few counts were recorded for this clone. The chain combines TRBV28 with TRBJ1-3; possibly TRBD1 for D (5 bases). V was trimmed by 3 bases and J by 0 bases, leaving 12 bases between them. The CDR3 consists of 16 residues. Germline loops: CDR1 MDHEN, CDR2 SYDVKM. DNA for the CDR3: TGTGCCAGCAGTTTGGGTTTGGGGGGCTCTGGAAACACCATATATTTT. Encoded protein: CASSLGLGGSGNTIYF.

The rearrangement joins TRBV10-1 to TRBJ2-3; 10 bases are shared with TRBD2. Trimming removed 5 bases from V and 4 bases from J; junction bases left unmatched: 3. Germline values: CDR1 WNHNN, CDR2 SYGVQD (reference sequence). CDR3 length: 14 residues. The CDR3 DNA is TGCGCCAGCAGTCCTAGCGGGAGTTCAGATACGCAGTATTTT. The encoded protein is CASSPSGSSDTQYF.

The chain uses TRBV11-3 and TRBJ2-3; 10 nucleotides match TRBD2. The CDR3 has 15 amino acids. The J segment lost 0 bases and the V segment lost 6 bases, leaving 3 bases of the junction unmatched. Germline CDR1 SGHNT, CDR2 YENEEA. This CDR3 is CASSTSGKSTDTQYF. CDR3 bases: TGTGCCAGCAGTACTAGCGGGAAGAGCACAGATACGCAGTATTTT.

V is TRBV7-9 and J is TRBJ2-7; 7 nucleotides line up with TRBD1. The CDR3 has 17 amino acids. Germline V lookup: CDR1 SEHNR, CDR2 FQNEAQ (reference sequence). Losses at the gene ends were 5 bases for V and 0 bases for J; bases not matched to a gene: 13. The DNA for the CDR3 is TGTGCCAGCAGCGCCGCGCCGGGACAGTCTAACTCCTACGAGCAGTACTTC. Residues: CASSAAPGQSNSYEQYF.

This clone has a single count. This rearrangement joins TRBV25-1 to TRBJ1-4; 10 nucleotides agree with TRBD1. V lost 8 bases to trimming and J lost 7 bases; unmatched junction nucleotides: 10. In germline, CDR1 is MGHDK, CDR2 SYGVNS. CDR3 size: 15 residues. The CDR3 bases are TGTGCCAGCTCTAGAGCTGGGACAGGGGCTGAAAAACTGTTTTTT. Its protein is CASSRAGTGAEKLFF.

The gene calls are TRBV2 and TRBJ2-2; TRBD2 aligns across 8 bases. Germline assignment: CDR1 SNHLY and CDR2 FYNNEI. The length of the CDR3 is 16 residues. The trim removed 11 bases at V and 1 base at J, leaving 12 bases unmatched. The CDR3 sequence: CALSGRGGVNTGELFF. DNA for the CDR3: TGTGCCCTTTCGGGTCGGGGGGGTGTGAACACCGGGGAGCTGTTTTTT.

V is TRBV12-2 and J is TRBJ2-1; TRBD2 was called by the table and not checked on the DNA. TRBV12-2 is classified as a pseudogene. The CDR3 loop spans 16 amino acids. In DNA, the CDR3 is TGTGCAAGTCGCTTAGGGGGACTAGAAGCGAGTCATGAGCAGTTCTTC. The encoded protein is CASRLGGLEASHEQFF.

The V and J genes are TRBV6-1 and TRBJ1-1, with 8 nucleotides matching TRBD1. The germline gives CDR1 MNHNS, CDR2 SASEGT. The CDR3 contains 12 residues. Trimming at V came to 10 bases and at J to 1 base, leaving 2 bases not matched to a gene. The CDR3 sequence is CAIGQGNTEAFF. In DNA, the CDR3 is TGTGCCATCGGACAGGGGAACACTGAAGCTTTCTTT.

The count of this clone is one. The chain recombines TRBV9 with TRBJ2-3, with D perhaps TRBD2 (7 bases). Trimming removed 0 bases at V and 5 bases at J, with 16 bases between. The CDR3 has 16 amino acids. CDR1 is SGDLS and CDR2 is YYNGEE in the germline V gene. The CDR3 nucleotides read TGTGCCAGCAGCGTAGGTGGGTCAAGGGGGGGAGATACGCAGTATTTT. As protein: CASSVGGSRGGDTQYF.

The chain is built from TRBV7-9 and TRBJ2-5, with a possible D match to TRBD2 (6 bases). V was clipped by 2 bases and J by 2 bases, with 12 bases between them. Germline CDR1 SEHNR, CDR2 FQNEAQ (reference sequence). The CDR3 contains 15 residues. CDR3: CASSLNSGSQETQYF. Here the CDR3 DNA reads TGTGCCAGCAGCTTAAACTCCGGGAGTCAAGAGACCCAGTACTTC.

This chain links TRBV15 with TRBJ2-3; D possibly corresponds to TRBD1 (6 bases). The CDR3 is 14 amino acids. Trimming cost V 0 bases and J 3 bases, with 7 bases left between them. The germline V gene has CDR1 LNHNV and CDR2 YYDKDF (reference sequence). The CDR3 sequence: CATSRDQGTDTQYF. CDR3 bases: TGTGCCACCAGCAGAGATCAGGGGACAGATACGCAGTATTTT.